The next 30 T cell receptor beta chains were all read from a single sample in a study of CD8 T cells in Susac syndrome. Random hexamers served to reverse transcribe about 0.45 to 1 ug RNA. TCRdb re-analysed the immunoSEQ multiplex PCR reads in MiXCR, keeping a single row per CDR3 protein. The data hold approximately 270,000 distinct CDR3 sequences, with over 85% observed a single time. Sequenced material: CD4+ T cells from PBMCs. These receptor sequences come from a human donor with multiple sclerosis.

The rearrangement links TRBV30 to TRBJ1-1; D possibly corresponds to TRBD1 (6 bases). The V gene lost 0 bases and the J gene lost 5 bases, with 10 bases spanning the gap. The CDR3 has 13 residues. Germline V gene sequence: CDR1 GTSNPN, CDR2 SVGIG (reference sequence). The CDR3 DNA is TGTGCCTGGAGTGTACCGCAGGGGACTGAAGCTTTCTTT. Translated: CAWSVPQGTEAFF. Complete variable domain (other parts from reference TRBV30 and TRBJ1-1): SQTIHQWPATLVQPVGSPLSLECTVEGTSNPNLYWYRQAAGRGLQLLFYSVGIGQISSEVPQNLSASRPQDRQFILSSKKLLLSDSGFYLCAWSVPQGTEAFFGQGTRLTVV.

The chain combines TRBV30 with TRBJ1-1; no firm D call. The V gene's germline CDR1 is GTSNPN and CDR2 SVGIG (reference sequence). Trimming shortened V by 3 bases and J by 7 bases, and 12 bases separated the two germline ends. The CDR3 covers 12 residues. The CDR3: CAWRRVGREAFF. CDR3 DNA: TGTGCCTGGAGGCGGGTGGGTCGTGAAGCTTTCTTT.

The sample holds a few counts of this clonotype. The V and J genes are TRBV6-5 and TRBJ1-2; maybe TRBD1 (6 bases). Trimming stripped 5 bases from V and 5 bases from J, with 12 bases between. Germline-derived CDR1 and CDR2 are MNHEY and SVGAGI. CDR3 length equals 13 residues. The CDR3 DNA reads TGTGCCAGCAGTCCAGGGGTCGGATATGGCTACACCTTC. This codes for CASSPGVGYGYTF.

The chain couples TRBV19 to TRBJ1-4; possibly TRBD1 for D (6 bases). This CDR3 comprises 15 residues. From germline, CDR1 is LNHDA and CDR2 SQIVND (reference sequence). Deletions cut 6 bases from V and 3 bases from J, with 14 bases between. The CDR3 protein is CASRARRGPNEKLFF. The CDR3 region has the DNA TGTGCCAGTAGGGCCCGCAGGGGACCTAATGAAAAACTGTTTTTT.

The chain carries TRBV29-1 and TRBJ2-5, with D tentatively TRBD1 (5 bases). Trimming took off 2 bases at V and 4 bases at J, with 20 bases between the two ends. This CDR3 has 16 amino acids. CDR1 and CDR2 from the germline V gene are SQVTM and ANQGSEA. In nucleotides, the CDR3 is TGCAGCGTTGAAAAAGGGGCCCCTCTTACGGGAGAGACCCAGTACTTC. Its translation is CSVEKGAPLTGETQYF.

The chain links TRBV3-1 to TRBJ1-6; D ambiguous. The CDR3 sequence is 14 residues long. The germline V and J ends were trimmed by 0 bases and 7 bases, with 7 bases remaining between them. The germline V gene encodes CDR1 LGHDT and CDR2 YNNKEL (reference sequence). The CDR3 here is CASSQEGKNSPLHF. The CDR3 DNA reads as TGTGCCAGCAGCCAAGAGGGGAAAAATTCACCCCTCCACTTT.

CDR3 amino acids: CASSRDNRVGGWTNTIYF. CDR3 DNA: TGTGCCAGCAGCCGTGATAACAGGGTTGGAGGTTGGACAAACACCATATATTTT. The chain is built from TRBV6-1 and TRBJ1-3, with D tentatively TRBD1 (6 bases). Per germline, CDR1 MNHNS and CDR2 SASEGT. V lost 6 bases and J lost 6, with 27 bases in between. This CDR3 comprises 18 residues.

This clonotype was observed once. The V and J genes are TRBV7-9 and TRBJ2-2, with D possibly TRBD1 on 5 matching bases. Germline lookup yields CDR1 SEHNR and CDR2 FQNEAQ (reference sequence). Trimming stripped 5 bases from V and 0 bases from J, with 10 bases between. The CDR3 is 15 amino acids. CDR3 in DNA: TGTGCCAGCAGCAAACGACAGACGAACACCGGGGAGCTGTTTTTT. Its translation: CASSKRQTNTGELFF.

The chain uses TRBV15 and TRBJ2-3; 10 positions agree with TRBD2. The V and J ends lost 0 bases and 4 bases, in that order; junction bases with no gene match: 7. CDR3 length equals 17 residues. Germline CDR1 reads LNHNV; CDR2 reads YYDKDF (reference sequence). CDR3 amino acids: CATSRDSASGSADTQYF. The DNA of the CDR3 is TGTGCCACCAGCAGAGATTCCGCTAGCGGGAGCGCAGATACGCAGTATTTT.

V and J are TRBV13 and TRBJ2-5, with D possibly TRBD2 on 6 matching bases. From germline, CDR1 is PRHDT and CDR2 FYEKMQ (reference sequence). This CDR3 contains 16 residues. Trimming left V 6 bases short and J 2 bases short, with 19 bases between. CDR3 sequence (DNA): TGTGCCAGCAGTCGGAAGCGGGCGGTCCCGCAAGAGACCCAGTACTTC. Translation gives CASSRKRAVPQETQYF.

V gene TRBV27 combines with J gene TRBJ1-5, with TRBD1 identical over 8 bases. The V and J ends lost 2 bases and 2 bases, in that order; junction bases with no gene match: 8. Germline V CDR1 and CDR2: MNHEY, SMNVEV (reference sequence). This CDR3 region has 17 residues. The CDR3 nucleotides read TGTGCCAGCAGTTTAAGCGCGGGACAGGAGGGCAATCAGCCCCAGCATTTT. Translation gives CASSLSAGQEGNQPQHF.

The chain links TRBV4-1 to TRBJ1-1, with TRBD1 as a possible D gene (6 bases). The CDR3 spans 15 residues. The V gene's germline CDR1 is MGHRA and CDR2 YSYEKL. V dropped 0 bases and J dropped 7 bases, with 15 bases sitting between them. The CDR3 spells CASSQDLGVRGEAFF. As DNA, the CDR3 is TGCGCCAGCAGCCAAGATTTAGGGGTCAGGGGTGAAGCTTTCTTT.

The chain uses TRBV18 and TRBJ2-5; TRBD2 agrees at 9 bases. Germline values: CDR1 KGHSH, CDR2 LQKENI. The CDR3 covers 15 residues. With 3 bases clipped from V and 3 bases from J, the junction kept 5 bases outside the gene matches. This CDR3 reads CASSPRRTSEETQYF. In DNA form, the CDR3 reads TGTGCCAGCTCACCGAGGAGGACTAGCGAAGAGACCCAGTACTTC.

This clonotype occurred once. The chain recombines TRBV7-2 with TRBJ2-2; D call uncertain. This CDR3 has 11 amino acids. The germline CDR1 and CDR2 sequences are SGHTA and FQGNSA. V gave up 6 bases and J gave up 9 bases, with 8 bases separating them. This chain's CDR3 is CASSLTRELFF. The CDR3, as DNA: TGTGCCAGCAGTTTGACAAGGGAGCTGTTTTTT.

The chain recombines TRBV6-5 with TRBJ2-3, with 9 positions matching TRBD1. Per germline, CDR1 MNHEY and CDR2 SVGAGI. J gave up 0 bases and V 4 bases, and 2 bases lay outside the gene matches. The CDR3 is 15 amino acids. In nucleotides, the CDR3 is TGTGCCAGCAGTTCCGACAGGGGGAGCACAGATACGCAGTATTTT. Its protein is CASSSDRGSTDTQYF.

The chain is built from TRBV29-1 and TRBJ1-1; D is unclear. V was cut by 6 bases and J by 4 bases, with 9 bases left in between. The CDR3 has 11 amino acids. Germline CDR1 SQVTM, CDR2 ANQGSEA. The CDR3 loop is CSVKTPTEAFF. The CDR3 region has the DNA TGCAGCGTGAAGACCCCCACTGAAGCTTTCTTT.

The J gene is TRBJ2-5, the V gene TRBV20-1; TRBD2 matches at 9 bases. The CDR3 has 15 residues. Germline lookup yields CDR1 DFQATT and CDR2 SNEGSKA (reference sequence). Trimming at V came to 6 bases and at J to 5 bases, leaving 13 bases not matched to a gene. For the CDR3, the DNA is TGCAGTGCAACCAAGGTGGTAGCGGGAGTTGAGACCCAGTACTTC. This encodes CSATKVVAGVETQYF.

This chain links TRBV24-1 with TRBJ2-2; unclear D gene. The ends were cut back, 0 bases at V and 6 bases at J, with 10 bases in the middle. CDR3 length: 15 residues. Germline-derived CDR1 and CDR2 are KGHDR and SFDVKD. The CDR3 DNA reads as TGTGCCACCAGTGATTTGTACGGCGGTGCCGGGGAGCTGTTTTTT. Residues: CATSDLYGGAGELFF.

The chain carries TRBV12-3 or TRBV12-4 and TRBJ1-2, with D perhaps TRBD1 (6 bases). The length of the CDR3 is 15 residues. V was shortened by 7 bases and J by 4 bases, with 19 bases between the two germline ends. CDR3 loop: CASTPSDSPSYGYTF. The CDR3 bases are TGTGCCAGCACCCCATCGGACAGTCCTTCCTATGGCTACACCTTC.

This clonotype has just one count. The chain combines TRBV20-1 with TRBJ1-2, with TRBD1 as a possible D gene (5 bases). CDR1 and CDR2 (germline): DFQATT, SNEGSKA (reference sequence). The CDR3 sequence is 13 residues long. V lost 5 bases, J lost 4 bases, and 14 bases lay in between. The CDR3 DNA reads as TGCAGTGCTGTACAGGATACTATCTATGGCTACACCTTC. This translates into CSAVQDTIYGYTF.

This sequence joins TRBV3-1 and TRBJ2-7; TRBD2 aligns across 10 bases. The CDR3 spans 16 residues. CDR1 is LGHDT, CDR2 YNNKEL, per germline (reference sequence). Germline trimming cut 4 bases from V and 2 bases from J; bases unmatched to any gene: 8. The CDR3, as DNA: TGTGCCAGCAGCCCCCCTCTAGCGGGAGAACCCTACGAGCAGTACGTC. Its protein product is CASSPPLAGEPYEQYV.

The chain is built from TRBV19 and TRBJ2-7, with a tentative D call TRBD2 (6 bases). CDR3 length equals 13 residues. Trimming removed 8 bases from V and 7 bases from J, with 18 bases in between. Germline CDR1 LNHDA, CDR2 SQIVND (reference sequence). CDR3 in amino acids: CASGNGGHAEQYF. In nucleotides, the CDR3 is TGTGCCAGTGGTAATGGAGGGCACGCGGAGCAGTACTTC.

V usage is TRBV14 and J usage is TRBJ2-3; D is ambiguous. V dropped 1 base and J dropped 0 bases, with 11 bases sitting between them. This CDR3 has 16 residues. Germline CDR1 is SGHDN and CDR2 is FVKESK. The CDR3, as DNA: TGTGCCAGCAGCCAAGCCTCCTGGCCTAGCACAGATACGCAGTATTTT. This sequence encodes CASSQASWPSTDTQYF.

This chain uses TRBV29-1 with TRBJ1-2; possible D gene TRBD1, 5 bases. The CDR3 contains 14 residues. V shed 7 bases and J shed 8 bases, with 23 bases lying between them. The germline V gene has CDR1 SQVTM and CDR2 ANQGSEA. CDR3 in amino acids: CSAQKIGQGSGYTF. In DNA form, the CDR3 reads TGCAGCGCACAAAAAATTGGGCAGGGTTCCGGCTACACCTTC.

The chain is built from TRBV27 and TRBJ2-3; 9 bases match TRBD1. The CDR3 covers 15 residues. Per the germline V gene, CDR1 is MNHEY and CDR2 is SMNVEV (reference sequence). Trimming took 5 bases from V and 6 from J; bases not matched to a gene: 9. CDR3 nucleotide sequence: TGTGCCAGCAGTCCACAAACAGGGGGCCCGGATACGCAGTATTTT. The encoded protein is CASSPQTGGPDTQYF.

The CDR3 region is CASSLGPANPGNTIYF. In DNA form, the CDR3 reads TGTGCCAGCAGCTTAGGTCCGGCGAACCCTGGAAACACCATATATTTT. This chain joins TRBV7-8 and TRBJ1-3, with no clear D. V lost 1 base, J lost 2 bases, and 12 bases lay in between. The CDR3 is 16 residues long. Germline CDR1 and CDR2: SGHVS and FQNEAQ.

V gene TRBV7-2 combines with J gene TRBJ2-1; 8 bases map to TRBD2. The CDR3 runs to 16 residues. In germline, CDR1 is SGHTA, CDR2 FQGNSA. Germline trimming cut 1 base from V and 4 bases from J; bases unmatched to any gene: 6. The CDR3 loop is CASSLGTGGPYNEQFF. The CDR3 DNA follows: TGTGCCAGCAGCTTAGGGACGGGGGGGCCGTACAATGAGCAGTTCTTC. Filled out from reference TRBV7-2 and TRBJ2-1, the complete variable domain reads GAGVSQSPSNKVTEKGKDVELRCDPISGHTALYWYRQSLGQGLEFLIYFQGNSAPDKSGLPSDRFSAERTGGSVSTLTIQRTQQEDSAVYLCASSLGTGGPYNEQFFGPGTRLTVL.

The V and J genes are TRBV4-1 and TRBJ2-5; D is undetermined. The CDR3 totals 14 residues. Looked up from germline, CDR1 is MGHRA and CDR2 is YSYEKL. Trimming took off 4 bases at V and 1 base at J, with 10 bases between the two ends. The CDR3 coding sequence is TGCGCCAGCAGCCTCAACCCGACCCAAGAGACCCAGTACTTC. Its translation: CASSLNPTQETQYF.

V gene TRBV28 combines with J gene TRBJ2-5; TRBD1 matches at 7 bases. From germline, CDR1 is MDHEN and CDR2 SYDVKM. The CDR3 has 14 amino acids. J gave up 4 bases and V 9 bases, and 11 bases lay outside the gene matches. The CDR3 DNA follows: TGTGCCAGTTACCCCGGACAGGCTCGAGAGACCCAGTACTTC. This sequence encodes CASYPGQARETQYF.

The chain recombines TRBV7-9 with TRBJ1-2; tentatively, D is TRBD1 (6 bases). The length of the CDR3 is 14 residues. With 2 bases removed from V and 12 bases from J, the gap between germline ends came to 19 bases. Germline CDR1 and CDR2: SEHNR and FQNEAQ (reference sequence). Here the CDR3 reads CASSLTPPNRAHTF. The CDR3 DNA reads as TGTGCCAGCAGCTTAACCCCGCCGAACAGGGCGCACACCTTC.